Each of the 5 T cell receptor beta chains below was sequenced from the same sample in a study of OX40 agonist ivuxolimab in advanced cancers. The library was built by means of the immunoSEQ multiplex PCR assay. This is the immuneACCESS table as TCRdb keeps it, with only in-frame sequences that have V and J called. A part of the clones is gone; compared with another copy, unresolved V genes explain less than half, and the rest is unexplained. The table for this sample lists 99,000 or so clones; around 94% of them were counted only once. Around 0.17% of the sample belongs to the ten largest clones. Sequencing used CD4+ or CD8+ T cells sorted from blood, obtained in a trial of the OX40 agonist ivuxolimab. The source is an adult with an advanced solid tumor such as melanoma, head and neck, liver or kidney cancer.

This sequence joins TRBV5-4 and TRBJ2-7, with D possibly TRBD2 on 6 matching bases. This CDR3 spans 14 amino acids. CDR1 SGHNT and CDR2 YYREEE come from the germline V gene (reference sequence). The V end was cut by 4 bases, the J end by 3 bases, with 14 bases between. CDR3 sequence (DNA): TGTGCCAGCAGCAGAATGGGGGGAGTCTACGAGCAGTACTTC. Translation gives CASSRMGGVYEQYF.

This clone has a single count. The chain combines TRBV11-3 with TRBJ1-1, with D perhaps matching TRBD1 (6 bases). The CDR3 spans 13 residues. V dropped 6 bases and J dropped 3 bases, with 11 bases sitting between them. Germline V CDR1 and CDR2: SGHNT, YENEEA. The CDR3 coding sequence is TGTGCCAGCAGTCAGGGGAGGGACACTGAAGCTTTCTTT. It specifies CASSQGRDTEAFF.

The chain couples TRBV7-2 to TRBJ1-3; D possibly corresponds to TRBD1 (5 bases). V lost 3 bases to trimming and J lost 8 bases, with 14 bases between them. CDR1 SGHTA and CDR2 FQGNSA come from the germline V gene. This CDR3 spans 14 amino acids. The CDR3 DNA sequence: TGTGCCAGCAGCTTGGGGGGGATGGTTCACACCATATATTTT. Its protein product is CASSLGGMVHTIYF.

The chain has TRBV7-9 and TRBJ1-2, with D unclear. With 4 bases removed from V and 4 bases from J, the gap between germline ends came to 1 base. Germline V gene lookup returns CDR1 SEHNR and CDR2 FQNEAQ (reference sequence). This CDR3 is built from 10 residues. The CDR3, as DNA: TGTGCCAGCAGCTCCTATGGCTACACCTTC. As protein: CASSSYGYTF.

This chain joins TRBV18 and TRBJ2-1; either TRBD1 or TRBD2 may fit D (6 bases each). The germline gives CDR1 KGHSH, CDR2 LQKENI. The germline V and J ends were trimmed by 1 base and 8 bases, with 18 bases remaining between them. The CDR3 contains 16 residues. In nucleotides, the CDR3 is TGTGCCAGCTCACCACGGTGGGGGGCCGGGGTTGATGAGCAGTTCTTC. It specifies CASSPRWGAGVDEQFF. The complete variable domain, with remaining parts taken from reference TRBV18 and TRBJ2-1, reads NAGVMQNPRHLVRRRGQEARLRCSPMKGHSHVYWYRQLPEEGLKFMVYLQKENIIDESGMPKERFSAEFPKEGPSILRIQQVVRGDSAAYFCASSPRWGAGVDEQFFGPGTRLTVL.